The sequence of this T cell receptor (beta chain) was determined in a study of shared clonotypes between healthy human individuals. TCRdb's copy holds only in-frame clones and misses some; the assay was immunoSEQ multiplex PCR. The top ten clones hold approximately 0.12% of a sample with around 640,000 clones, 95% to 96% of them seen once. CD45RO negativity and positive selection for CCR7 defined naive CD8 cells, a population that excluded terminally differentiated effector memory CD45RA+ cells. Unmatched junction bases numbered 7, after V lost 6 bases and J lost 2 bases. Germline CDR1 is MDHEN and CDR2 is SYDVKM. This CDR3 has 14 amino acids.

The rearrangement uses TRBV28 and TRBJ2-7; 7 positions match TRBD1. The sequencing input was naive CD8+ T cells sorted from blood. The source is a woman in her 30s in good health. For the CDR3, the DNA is TGTGCCAGCAGGACTGTCGACAGGGCCTACGAGCAGTACTTC. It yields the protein CASRTVDRAYEQYF.